Listed below are T cell receptor beta chains from one sample, sequenced in a study of T cells in Graves' hyperthyroidism and ophthalmopathy. TCRdb itself ran the multiplex PCR reads through MiXCR, one entry per CDR3 protein. This table holds about 500,000 distinct CDR3 sequences, about a sixth found once. The specimen sequenced was blood. Receptors were obtained from a woman aged 18-29 years with Graves' ophthalmopathy. Each CDR3 is given with its conserved first and last residue. A D gene is named only where the DNA matches it firmly. A clone size is listed for some rows: how often the clone was seen (once, few, many), or a class if it is expanded.

d_gene: -
j_gene: TRBJ2-2
abundance: -
v_gene: TRBV30
CDR3aa: CAWSVIANTGELFF
CDR3nt: TGTGCCTGGAGTGTGATCGCGAACACCGGGGAGCTGTTTTTT

d_gene: TRBD1
j_gene: TRBJ2-1
abundance: many
v_gene: TRBV27
CDR3aa: CASSQSTGGSYNEQFF
CDR3nt: TGTGCCAGCAGTCAAAGTACAGGGGGCTCCTACAATGAGCAGTTCTTC

d_gene: -
j_gene: TRBJ2-7
abundance: many
v_gene: TRBV10-3
CDR3aa: CAISEKGNYEQYF
CDR3nt: TGTGCCATCAGTGAAAAGGGCAACTACGAGCAGTACTTC

d_gene: TRBD1
j_gene: TRBJ1-1
abundance: -
v_gene: TRBV28
CDR3aa: CASSLIGHLTGGDMNTEAFF
CDR3nt: TGTGCCAGCAGTTTGATCGGGCACCTGACAGGGGGGGACATGAACACTGAAGCTTTCTTT

d_gene: TRBD1
j_gene: TRBJ1-2
abundance: -
v_gene: TRBV11-2
CDR3aa: CASSPINLDRDRANYVHTF
CDR3nt: TGTGCCAGCAGCCCAATTAATCTAGACAGGGATCGAGCTAACTATGTCCACACCTTC

d_gene: -
j_gene: TRBJ2-1
abundance: many
v_gene: TRBV30
CDR3aa: CAWQGYYNEQFF
CDR3nt: TGTGCCTGGCAGGGATACTACAATGAGCAGTTCTTC

d_gene: TRBD2
j_gene: TRBJ2-1
abundance: many
v_gene: TRBV20-1
CDR3aa: CSAPAGEVYNEQFF
CDR3nt: TGCAGTGCGCCAGCGGGAGAGGTCTACAATGAGCAGTTCTTC

d_gene: TRBD1
j_gene: TRBJ2-3
abundance: few
v_gene: TRBV13
CDR3aa: CASSFPGQGQDTQYF
CDR3nt: TGCGCCAGCAGCTTTCCGGGACAGGGCCAAGATACGCAGTATTTT

d_gene: -
j_gene: TRBJ2-3
abundance: -
v_gene: TRBV13
CDR3aa: CASSLGGGTGDTQYF
CDR3nt: TGTGCCAGCAGCTTAGGCGGCGGGACGGGAGATACGCAGTATTTT

d_gene: -
j_gene: TRBJ2-1
abundance: many
v_gene: TRBV6-5
CDR3aa: CASSYSLSGGGSSYNEQFF
CDR3nt: TGTGCCAGCAGTTACTCTCTCTCTGGCGGGGGCTCATCCTACAATGAGCAGTTCTTC

d_gene: -
j_gene: TRBJ2-3
abundance: many
v_gene: TRBV3-1
CDR3aa: CASSQENGVAATDTQYF
CDR3nt: TGTGCCAGCAGCCAAGAAAATGGGGTAGCGGCGACAGATACGCAGTATTTT

d_gene: -
j_gene: TRBJ1-1
abundance: -
v_gene: TRBV9
CDR3aa: CASSGSRGTEAFF
CDR3nt: TGTGCCAGCAGCGGATCAAGGGGGACTGAAGCTTTCTTT

d_gene: -
j_gene: TRBJ1-2
abundance: few
v_gene: TRBV6-2/TRBV6-3
CDR3aa: CASNQQGSYGYTF
CDR3nt: TGTGCCAGCAACCAACAGGGCTCCTATGGCTACACCTTC